This record looks at one TCR beta chain sequence and its context. V lost 3 bases, J lost 6 bases, and 15 bases stayed unmatched. Germline V gene sequence: CDR1 SGHDT, CDR2 YYEEEE. CDR3 size: 17 residues. The data stem from a study of cytomegalovirus exposure and HLA in healthy donors. As for the study in general: Findings of an earlier analysis included 117 million unique TCR beta sequences from roughly 180 million T cells.

In the PCR, 60 Vbeta and 13 Jbeta primers were used. The method was immunoSEQ multiplex PCR; TCRdb's version includes in-frame clones alone and lacks a portion of them. The sample has under 65,000 clones. This rearrangement joins TRBV5-6 to TRBJ1-2, with 9 bases aligning to TRBD1. Sequences were obtained from PBMCs. This sequence was found in a woman aged 18-29 years in good health and CMV-seronegative. The CDR3 loop is CASSSLRDRVREDGYTF. The CDR3 nucleotides are TGTGCCAGCAGCTCCCTTAGGGACAGGGTTCGGGAGGATGGCTACACCTTC.